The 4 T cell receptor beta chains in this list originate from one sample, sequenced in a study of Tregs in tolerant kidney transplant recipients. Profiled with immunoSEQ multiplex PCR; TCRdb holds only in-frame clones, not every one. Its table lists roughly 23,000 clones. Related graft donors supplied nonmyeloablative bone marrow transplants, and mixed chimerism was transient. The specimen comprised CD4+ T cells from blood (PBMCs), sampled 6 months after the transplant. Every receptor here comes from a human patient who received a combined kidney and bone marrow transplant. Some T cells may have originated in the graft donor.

The DNA read from the CDR3 is TGTGCCAGTAGTTTACTAGCGGGAGGGTCCACCGGGGAG. Residues: CASSLLAGGSTGE. In full, the CDR3 reads CASSLLAGGSTGELFF. The rearrangement uses TRBV19 and TRBJ2-2, with 13 bases fitting TRBD2. The read falls 3 residues short of the CDR3 end, and the missing part is taken from the germline J gene. There are 16 residues in the CDR3. Looked up from germline, CDR1 is LNHDA and CDR2 is SQIVND (reference sequence). Trimming at V came to 5 bases and at J to 4 bases, leaving 4 bases not matched to a gene.

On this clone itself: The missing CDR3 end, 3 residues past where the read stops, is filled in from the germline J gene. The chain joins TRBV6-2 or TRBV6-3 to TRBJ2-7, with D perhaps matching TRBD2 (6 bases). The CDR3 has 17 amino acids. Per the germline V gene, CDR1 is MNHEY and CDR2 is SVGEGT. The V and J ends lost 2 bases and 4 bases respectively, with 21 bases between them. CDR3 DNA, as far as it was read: TGTGCCAGCAGTTACAGGCCTGGGGGGAGGATGTCTTACGAG. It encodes CASSYRPGGRMSYE. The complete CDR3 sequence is CASSYRPGGRMSYEQYF.

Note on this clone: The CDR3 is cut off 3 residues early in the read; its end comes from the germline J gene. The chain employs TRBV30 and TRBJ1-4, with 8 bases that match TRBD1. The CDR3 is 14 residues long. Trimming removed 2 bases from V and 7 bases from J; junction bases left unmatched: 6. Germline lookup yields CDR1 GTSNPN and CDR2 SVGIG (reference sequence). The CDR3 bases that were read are TGTGCCTGGAGTTACGGACAGGGAGCTGAAAAA. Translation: CAWSYGQGAEK. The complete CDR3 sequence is CAWSYGQGAEKLFF.

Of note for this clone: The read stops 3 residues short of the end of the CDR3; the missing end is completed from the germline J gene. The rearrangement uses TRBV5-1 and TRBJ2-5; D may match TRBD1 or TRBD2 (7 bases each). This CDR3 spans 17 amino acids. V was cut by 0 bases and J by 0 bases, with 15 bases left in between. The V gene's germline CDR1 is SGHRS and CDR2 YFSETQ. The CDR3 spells CASSLVQGRAYQETQYF. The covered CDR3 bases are TGCGCCAGCAGCTTGGTACAGGGGAGGGCGTACCAAGAGACC.